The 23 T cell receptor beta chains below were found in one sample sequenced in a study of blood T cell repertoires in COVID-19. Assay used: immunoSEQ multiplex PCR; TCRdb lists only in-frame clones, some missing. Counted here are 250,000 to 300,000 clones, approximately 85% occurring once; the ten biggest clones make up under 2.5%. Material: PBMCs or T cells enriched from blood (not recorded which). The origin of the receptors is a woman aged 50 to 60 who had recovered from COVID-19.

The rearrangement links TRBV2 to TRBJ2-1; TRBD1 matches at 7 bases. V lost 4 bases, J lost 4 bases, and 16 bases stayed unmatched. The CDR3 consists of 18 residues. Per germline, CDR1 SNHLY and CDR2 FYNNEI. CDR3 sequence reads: CASSGSRTGNQGYNEQFF. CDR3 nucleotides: TGTGCCAGCAGTGGTTCTCGGACAGGCAATCAGGGGTACAATGAGCAGTTCTTC.

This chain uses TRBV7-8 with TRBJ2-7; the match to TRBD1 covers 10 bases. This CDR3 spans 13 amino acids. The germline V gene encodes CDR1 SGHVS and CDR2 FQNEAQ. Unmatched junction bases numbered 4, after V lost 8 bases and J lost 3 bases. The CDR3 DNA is TGTGCCAGCGGCGGACAGGGGGACTACGAGCAGTACTTC. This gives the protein CASGGQGDYEQYF.

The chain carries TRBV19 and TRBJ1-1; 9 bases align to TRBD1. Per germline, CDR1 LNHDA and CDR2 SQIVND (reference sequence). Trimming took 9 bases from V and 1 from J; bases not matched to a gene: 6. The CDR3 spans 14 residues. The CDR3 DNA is TGTGCCAGCCGGGACAGGGAAGGGAACACTGAAGCTTTCTTT. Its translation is CASRDREGNTEAFF.

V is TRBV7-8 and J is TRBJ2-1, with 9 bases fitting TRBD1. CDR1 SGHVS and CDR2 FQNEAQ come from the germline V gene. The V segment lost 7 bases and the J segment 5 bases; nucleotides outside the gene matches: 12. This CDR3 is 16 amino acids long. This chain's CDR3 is CASTLRGDRVNNEQFF. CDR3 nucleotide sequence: TGTGCCAGCACCCTAAGGGGGGACAGGGTAAACAATGAGCAGTTCTTC.

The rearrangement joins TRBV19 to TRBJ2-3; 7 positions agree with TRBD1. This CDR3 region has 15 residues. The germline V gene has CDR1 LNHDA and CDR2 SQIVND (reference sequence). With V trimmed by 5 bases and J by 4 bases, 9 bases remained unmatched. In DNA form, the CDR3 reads TGTGCCAGTAGTCCCGACAGGGAGCACGCAGATACGCAGTATTTT. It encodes CASSPDREHADTQYF.

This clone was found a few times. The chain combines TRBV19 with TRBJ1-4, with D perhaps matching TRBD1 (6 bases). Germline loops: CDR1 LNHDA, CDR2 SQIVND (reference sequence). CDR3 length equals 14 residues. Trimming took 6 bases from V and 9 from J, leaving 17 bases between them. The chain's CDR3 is CASSQQGAVKKLFF. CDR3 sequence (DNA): TGTGCCAGTAGCCAACAGGGAGCTGTAAAAAAACTGTTTTTT.

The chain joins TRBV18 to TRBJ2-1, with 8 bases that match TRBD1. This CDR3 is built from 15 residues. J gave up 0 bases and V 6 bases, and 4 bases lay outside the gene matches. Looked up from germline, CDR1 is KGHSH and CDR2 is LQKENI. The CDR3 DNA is TGTGCCAGCTCGTCCGGGACAGGCTCCTACAATGAGCAGTTCTTC. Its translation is CASSSGTGSYNEQFF.

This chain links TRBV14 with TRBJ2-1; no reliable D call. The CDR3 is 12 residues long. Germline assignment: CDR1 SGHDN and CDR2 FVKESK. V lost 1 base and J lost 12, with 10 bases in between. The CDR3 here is CASSQVSQVQFF. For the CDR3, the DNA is TGTGCCAGCAGCCAAGTTTCCCAGGTGCAGTTCTTC.

CDR3 in amino acids: CASSIGGTSGRANTGELFF. In DNA, the CDR3 is TGTGCCAGTAGTATAGGGGGGACTAGCGGGAGGGCGAACACCGGGGAGCTGTTTTTT. This chain links TRBV19 with TRBJ2-2, with 16 bases matching TRBD2. J gave up 0 bases and V 1 base, and 2 bases lay outside the gene matches. From germline, CDR1 is LNHDA and CDR2 SQIVND (reference sequence). The CDR3 is 19 residues long.

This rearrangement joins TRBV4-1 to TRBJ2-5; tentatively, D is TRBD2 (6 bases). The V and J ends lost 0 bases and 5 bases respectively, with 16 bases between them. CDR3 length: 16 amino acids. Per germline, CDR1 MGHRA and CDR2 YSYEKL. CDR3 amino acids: CASSQDPQEGAETQYF. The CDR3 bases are TGCGCCAGCAGCCAAGATCCCCAGGAGGGCGCGGAGACCCAGTACTTC.

The CDR3 protein is CASSPWTAPGEQYF. As DNA, the CDR3 is TGTGCCAGCAGCCCCTGGACAGCCCCTGGCGAGCAGTACTTC. This chain joins TRBV11-1 and TRBJ2-7; tentative D call: TRBD1 (6 bases). In germline, CDR1 is SGHAT, CDR2 FQDESV (reference sequence). Trimming shortened V by 5 bases and J by 6 bases, and 17 bases separated the two germline ends. CDR3 length: 14 amino acids.

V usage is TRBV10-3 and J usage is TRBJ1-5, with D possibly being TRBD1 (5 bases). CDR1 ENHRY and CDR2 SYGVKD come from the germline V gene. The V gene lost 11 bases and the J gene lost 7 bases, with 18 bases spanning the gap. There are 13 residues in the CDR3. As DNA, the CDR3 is TGTGCCGTAAACGGGGGTAGGGAGCAGCCCCAGCATTTT. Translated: CAVNGGREQPQHF.

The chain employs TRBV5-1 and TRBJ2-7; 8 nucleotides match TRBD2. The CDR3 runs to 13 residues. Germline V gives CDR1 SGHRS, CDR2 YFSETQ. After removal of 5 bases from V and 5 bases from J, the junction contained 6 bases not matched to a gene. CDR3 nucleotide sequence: TGCGCCAGCAGGTCCGGGACTAGGAACGAGCAGTACTTC. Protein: CASRSGTRNEQYF.

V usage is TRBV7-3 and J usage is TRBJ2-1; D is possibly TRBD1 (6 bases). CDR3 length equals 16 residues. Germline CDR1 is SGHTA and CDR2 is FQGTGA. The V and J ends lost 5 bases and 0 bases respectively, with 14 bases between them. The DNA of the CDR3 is TGTGCCAGCAGCCCCAGGGGTGGGAGCTCCTACAATGAGCAGTTCTTC. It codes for CASSPRGGSSYNEQFF.

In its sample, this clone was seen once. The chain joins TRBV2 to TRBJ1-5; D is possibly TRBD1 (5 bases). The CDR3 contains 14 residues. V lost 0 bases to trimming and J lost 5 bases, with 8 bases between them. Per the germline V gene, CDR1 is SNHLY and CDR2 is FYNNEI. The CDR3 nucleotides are TGTGCCAGCAGTGAAGCGGGGCGATATCAGCCCCAGCATTTT. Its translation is CASSEAGRYQPQHF. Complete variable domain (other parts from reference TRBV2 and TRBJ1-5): EPEVTQTPSHQVTQMGQEVILRCVPISNHLYFYWYRQILGQKVEFLVSFYNNEISEKSEIFDDQFSVERPDGSNFTLKIRSTKLEDSAMYFCASSEAGRYQPQHFGDGTRLSIL.

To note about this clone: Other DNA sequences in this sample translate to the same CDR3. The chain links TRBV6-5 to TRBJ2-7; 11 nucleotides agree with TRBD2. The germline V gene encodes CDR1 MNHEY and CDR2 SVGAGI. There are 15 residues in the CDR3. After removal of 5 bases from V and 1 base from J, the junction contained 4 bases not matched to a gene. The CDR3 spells CASSRTSGSSYEQYF. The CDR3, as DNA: TGTGCCAGCAGTCGAACTAGCGGGAGTTCCTACGAGCAGTACTTC.

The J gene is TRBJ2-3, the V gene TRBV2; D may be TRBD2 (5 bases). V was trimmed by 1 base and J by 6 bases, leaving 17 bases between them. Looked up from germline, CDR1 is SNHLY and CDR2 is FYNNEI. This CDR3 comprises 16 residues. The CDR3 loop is CASSEERYSGEDTQYF. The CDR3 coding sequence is TGTGCCAGCAGTGAAGAAAGATATAGTGGGGAGGATACGCAGTATTTT.

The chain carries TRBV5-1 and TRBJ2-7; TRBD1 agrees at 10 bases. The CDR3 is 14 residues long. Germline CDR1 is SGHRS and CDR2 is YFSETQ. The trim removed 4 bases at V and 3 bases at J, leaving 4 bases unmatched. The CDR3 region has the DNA TGCGCCAGCAGCCCGTGGGACAGGGGCTACGAGCAGTACTTC. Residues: CASSPWDRGYEQYF.

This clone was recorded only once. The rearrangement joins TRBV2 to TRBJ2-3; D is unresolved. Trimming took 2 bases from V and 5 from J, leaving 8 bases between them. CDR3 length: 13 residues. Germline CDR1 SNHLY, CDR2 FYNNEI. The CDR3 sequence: CASSEFLVDTQYF. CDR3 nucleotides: TGTGCCAGCAGTGAATTTTTAGTAGATACGCAGTATTTT.

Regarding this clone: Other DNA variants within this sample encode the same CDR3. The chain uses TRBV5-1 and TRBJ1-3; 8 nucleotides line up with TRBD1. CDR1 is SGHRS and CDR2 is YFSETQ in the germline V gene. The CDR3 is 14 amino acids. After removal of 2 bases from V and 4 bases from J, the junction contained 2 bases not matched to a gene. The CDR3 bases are TGCGCCAGCAGCTTCGGACAGGGCGGAAACACCATATATTTT. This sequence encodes CASSFGQGGNTIYF.

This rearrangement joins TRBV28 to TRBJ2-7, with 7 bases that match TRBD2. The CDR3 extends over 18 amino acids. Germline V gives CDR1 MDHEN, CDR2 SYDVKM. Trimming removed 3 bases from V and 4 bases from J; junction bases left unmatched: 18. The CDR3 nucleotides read TGTGCCAGCAGTTTCCCTAGCGGACGTTTTACACTAACGTACGAGCAGTACTTC. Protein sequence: CASSFPSGRFTLTYEQYF.

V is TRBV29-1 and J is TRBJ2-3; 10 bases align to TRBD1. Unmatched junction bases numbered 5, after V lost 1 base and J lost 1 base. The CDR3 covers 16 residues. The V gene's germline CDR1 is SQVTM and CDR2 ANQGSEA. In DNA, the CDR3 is TGCAGCGTTGAAGGTTTTGGGACAGGGGGCACAGATACGCAGTATTTT. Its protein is CSVEGFGTGGTDTQYF.

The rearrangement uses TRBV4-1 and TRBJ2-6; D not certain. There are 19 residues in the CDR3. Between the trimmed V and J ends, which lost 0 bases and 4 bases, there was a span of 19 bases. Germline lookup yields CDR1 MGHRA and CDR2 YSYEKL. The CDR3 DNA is TGCGCCAGCAGCCAAGACGTAGGTCGCTACACCGGGGGGGCCAACGTCCTGACTTTC. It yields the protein CASSQDVGRYTGGANVLTF.